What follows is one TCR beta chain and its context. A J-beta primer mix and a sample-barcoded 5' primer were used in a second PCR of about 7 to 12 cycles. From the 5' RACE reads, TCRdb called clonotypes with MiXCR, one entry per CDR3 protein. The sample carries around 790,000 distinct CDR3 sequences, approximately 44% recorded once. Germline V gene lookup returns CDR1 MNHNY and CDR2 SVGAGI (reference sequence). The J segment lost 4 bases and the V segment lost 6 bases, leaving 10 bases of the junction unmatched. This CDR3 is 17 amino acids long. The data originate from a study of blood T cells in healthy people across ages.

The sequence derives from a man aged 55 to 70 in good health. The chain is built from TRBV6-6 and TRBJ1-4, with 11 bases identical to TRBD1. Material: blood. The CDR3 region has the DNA TGTGCCAGCAGCCCCGGACAGGGGGCGCAGGTTAATGAAAAACTGTTTTTT. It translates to CASSPGQGAQVNEKLFF.